This T cell receptor (beta chain) stems from a study of long-term antiretroviral therapy in people with HIV. Whole-study results and caveats: Information on adherence to ART, viral resistance or therapy changes was unavailable. CDR3 lengths in HIV samples spanned a narrower range than controls. Once patients were on ART, diversity went higher but still fell short of transplant donor controls.

Run at survey level, the immunoSEQ assay was version v3.0. Clones were read by immunoSEQ multiplex PCR, and TCRdb kept only the in-frame ones, dropping some. The sample lists under 30,000 clones; over 70% were seen once. Per the germline V gene, CDR1 is SGDLS and CDR2 is YYNGEE. Trimming took 1 base from V and 8 from J; bases not matched to a gene: 3. This CDR3 comprises 13 residues. As to this clone: Its specificity is unknown.

This clonotype was obtained from a woman aged 25 to 39 with HIV. This material consisted of unsorted PBMCs, taken 1.1 years before starting antiretroviral therapy. The V gene is TRBV9, the J gene TRBJ1-1; TRBD1 matches 9 bases. The CDR3 nucleotides are TGTGCCAGCAGCGTACGGGACAGGGAAGAAGCTTTCTTT. It yields the protein CASSVRDREEAFF.